This TCR beta chain was recorded in a study of radiation and T cells in renal cell carcinoma. Indicated time point: blood 4 weeks post-SBRT, at nephrectomy. Treatment given: 15 Gy SBRT to primary tumor, nephrectomy 4 weeks later. The CDR3 has 14 residues. Germline V lookup: CDR1 SGHTA, CDR2 FQGNSA. Trimming shortened V by 2 bases and J by 0 bases, and 5 bases separated the two germline ends. Assay: immunoSEQ multiplex PCR; the TCRdb copy retains only in-frame clones and omits some. The sample lists around 180,000 clones, about nine tenths seen once, with about 10% in the top ten. Sequences were derived from blood, sampled from a patient whose treatment included radiotherapy and nephrectomy. This receptor was obtained from a woman between 45 and 60 years old with renal cell carcinoma. The chain combines TRBV7-2 with TRBJ1-3; D remains unclear. This CDR3 reads CASSLQNSGNTIYF. The CDR3 DNA reads as TGTGCCAGCAGCTTACAGAACTCTGGAAACACCATATATTTT.